This T cell receptor beta chain comes out of a study of blood T cell repertoires in COVID-19. Study at large: The United States, Italy and Spain supplied acute and convalescent COVID-19 samples. T cells, B-cell-depleted T cells, or PBMCs provided the cDNA or gDNA that served as material.

As handled by the study authors: Amplification from reference gene primers served as the basis for estimated nucleated cell counts. Generated by immunoSEQ multiplex PCR, the TCRdb table keeps only in-frame clones and is missing some. V, J and clone size derive from that table, while D and trimming were established from the DNA sequence. The sample comprises fewer than 300,000 clones, 65% to 90% of which are singletons, and roughly 14% rests with the top ten. Germline values: CDR1 SGHRS, CDR2 YFSETQ. Trimming pared 4 bases from V and 5 bases from J, leaving 19 bases between. The CDR3 is made up of 16 amino acids.

The TCR sequence derives from a human donor in a cohort sampled during active COVID-19. The chain couples TRBV5-1 to TRBJ2-1, with D perhaps TRBD2 (5 bases). The specimen sequenced was peripheral blood. The CDR3 protein is CASSSGPEGPNNEQFF. The CDR3 region has the DNA TGCGCCAGCAGCAGCGGTCCAGAAGGGCCTAACAATGAGCAGTTCTTC.